Presented here are 3 T cell receptor beta chains from one specimen sequenced in a study of shared clonotypes between healthy human individuals. The assay was immunoSEQ multiplex PCR, and TCRdb's table has in-frame clones only and misses some. The data hold some 2,400,000 clones, with 90% to 97% observed a single time. Sequenced sample: naive CD4+ T cells sorted from blood. Subset given: CD45RA+ positively selected. Receptor source: a man younger than 30 in good health.

The V call is TRBV5-1, the J call TRBJ2-7; 8 positions match TRBD1. CDR3 length: 14 amino acids. CDR1 is SGHRS, CDR2 YFSETQ, per germline. V was clipped by 1 base and J by 5 bases; unmatched bases: 5. The CDR3 region has the DNA TGCGCCAGCAGCTTGACGACAGGGGCCAACGAGCAGTACTTC. Translated: CASSLTTGANEQYF.

V is TRBV9 and J is TRBJ2-1, with TRBD2 matching over 9 bases. Germline assignment: CDR1 SGDLS and CDR2 YYNGEE. Trimming took 5 bases from V and 10 from J; bases not matched to a gene: 10. The CDR3 contains 14 residues. The CDR3, as DNA: TGTGCCAGCAGTGTACCGGGACTAGCCAGCGAGCAGTTCTTC. Protein product: CASSVPGLASEQFF.

The chain combines TRBV7-2 with TRBJ2-5; 7 bases fit TRBD1. There are 15 residues in the CDR3. CDR1 is SGHTA, CDR2 FQGNSA, per germline. J was trimmed by 5 bases and V by 5 bases; bases with no gene match: 11. CDR3 DNA: TGTGCCAGCAGCCCCGTTCAGGGGGTGCGGGAGACCCAGTACTTC. Its translation is CASSPVQGVRETQYF.